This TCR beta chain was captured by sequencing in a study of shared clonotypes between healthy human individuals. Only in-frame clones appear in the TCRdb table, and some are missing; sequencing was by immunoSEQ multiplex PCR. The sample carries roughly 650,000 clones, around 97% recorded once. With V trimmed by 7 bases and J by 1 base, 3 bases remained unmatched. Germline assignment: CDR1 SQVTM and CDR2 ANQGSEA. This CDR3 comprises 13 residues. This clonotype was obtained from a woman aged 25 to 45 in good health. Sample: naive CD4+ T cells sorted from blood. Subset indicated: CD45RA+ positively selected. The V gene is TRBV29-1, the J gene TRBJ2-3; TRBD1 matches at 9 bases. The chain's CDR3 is CSGQGVGTDTQYF. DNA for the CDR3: TGCAGCGGACAGGGGGTCGGCACAGATACGCAGTATTTT.